The following is a T cell receptor (beta chain) sequence with its context. This sample is part of a study of blood T cell repertoires in COVID-19. For the study at large: Acute and convalescent COVID-19 specimens originated in the United States, Italy and Spain. PBMCs, B-cell-depleted T cells, or T cells provided the cDNA or gDNA that made up the material.

Under the authors' procedure: Nucleated cell counts were estimated from reference gene primer amplification. Method: immunoSEQ multiplex PCR; TCRdb's copy keeps in-frame clones and lacks some. For V, J and clone size, that table is used; D and trimming come from the DNA. The sample carries roughly 150,000 clones, less than 80% recorded once. Participant-reported clinical history was the basis for cohort assignment. The CDR3 spans 14 residues. CDR1 is MNHEY and CDR2 is SMNVEV in the germline V gene (reference sequence). The V gene lost 6 bases and the J gene lost 2 bases, with 13 bases spanning the gap.

The chain combines TRBV27 with TRBJ1-2; no reliable D call. The TCR was taken from a woman between 65 and 79 years old in a cohort exposed to, infected with or recovered from COVID-19 (not recorded which). Source material: PBMCs or T cells enriched from blood (not recorded which). The CDR3 DNA reads as TGTGCCAGCAGAAGGTCGGAGGGCAACTATGGCTACACCTTC. Residues: CASRRSEGNYGYTF.